This T cell receptor beta chain was sequenced in a study of blood T cell repertoires in COVID-19. Study-wide background: T cells, B-cell-depleted T cells, or PBMCs provided the cDNA or gDNA that served as material.

Data came from immunoSEQ multiplex PCR; TCRdb stores just in-frame clones and leaves some out. The sample consists of approximately 89,000 clones, 70% to 90% of them appearing once. Germline lookup yields CDR1 SGHTA and CDR2 FQGNSA. The CDR3 is 14 residues long. J lost 1 base, V lost 4 bases, and 0 bases had no gene match. This chain uses TRBV7-2 with TRBJ2-2; TRBD1 agrees at 7 bases. The source of this sequence is a woman in her 70s with active or convalescent COVID-19. Sequencing used peripheral blood. CDR3 in amino acids: CASSWTGNTGELFF. The DNA for the CDR3 is TGTGCCAGCAGCTGGACAGGGAACACCGGGGAGCTGTTTTTT.